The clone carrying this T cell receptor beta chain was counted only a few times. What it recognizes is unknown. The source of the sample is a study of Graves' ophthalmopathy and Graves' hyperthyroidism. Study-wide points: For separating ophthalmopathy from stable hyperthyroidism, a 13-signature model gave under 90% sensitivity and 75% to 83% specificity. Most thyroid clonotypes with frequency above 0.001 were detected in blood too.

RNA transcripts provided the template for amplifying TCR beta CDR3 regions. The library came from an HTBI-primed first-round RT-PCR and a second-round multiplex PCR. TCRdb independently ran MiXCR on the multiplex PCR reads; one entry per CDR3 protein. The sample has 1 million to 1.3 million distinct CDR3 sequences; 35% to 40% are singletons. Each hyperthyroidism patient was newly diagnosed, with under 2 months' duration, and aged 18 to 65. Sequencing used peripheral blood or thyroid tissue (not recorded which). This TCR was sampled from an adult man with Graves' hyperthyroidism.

CDR3 protein: CATSRDRGTASYEQYF. CDR3 coding DNA: TGTGCCACCAGCAGAGATAGGGGGACAGCGTCCTACGAGCAGTACTTC. This sequence joins TRBV15 and TRBJ2-7; 7 nucleotides match TRBD1. Germline CDR1 is LNHNV and CDR2 is YYDKDF (reference sequence). The CDR3 loop spans 16 amino acids. The junction had 6 bases not matched to a gene; V was cut back by 0 bases and J by 1 base.